Listed below are T cell receptor beta chains from one sample, sequenced in a study of T cell repertoires in cytomegalovirus infection. Using its own MiXCR run on the reads, TCRdb lists one record per CDR3 protein. The sample lists about a million distinct CDR3 sequences; around 30% were seen once. These receptors are not linked to any known antigen. The sample was cultured CD8+ T cells from PBMCs, taken from culture after CMV antigen stimulation. These receptors originate from a human donor in good health (CMV status not recorded). Some clones in this sample may be carry-over from other donors' samples. Each CDR3 is given with its conserved first and last residue. Each record gives: clone size, J gene, V gene, D gene, CDR3 DNA, CDR3 protein. D genes are given only for firm matches. The size of a clone is reported for some rows only, either as once, few or many, or as a class for expanded clones.

size: .
J: TRBJ2-5
V: TRBV28
D: TRBD2
DNA: TGTGCCAGCAGTCTAGCGGGGTGGAAGACCCAGTACTTC
CDR3: CASSLAGWKTQYF

size: .
J: TRBJ1-1
V: TRBV7-3
D: TRBD1
DNA: TGTGCCAGCAGCTTACGGGACAGGGGGCGGAACACTGAAGCTTTCTTT
CDR3: CASSLRDRGRNTEAFF

size: .
J: TRBJ2-2
V: TRBV7-9
D: TRBD1
DNA: TGTGCCAGCAGCGCCCTTCAGGGGGCGGCCGGGGAGCTGTTTTTT
CDR3: CASSALQGAAGELFF

size: .
J: TRBJ1-5
V: TRBV6-1
D: .
DNA: TGTGCCAGCAATGAATGGACAGAGATTAGCAATCAGCCCCAGCATTTT
CDR3: CASNEWTEISNQPQHF

size: many
J: TRBJ2-7
V: TRBV19
D: .
DNA: TGTGCCAGCTCAATTGGTGCCTACGAGCAGTACTTC
CDR3: CASSIGAYEQYF

size: .
J: TRBJ2-2
V: TRBV5-1
D: TRBD2
DNA: TGCGCCAGCAGCTTTCCCTCGCCGGGACTAGCGGGGGGGCCAAACACCGGGGAGCTGTTTTTT
CDR3: CASSFPSPGLAGGPNTGELFF

size: .
J: TRBJ1-5
V: TRBV28
D: .
DNA: TGTGCCAGCAGCCCTAGACAGAGCAATCAGTCCCAGCATTTT
CDR3: CASSPRQSNQSQHF

size: many
J: TRBJ2-3
V: TRBV7-2
D: .
DNA: TGTGCCAGCAGCTTACTATCCCTACCAGGGTTAAGTAGCACAGATACGCAGTATTTT
CDR3: CASSLLSLPGLSSTDTQYF

size: few
J: TRBJ2-1
V: TRBV5-8
D: .
DNA: TGTGCCAGCAGATATGTGGGTAGGTCAGTCTACAATGAGCAGTTCTTC
CDR3: CASRYVGRSVYNEQFF

size: .
J: TRBJ2-5
V: TRBV4-1
D: .
DNA: TGCGCCAGCAGCCAAGAGGGGCGGAACCAAGAGACCCAGTACTTC
CDR3: CASSQEGRNQETQYF

size: many
J: TRBJ2-1
V: TRBV7-6
D: TRBD2
DNA: TGTGCCAGCAGCCTTCTAGCGGGGGCCCACAATGAGCAGTTCTTC
CDR3: CASSLLAGAHNEQFF

size: many
J: TRBJ2-2
V: TRBV7-6
D: TRBD2
DNA: TGTGCCAGCAGCTCGTCGGGGGGACGCACCGGGGAGCTGTTTTTT
CDR3: CASSSSGGRTGELFF

size: few
J: TRBJ1-6
V: TRBV25-1
D: TRBD1
DNA: TGTGCCAGCAGTGAACGACAGGGGGCAGGTTCACCCCTCCACTTT
CDR3: CASSERQGAGSPLHF

size: few
J: TRBJ2-7
V: TRBV6-5
D: .
DNA: TGTGCCAGCAGTTACAACGGTGGGGGCTCGTCCTACGAGCAGTACTTC
CDR3: CASSYNGGGSSYEQYF

size: .
J: TRBJ2-2
V: TRBV12-3/TRBV12-4
D: TRBD1
DNA: TGTGCCAGCAGTTTGCGGGACAGGCTAAACACCGGGGAGCTGTTTTTT
CDR3: CASSLRDRLNTGELFF

size: once
J: TRBJ1-5
V: TRBV4-1
D: .
DNA: TGCGCCAGCAGCCAAGTACTCGCGGGCAATCAGCCCCAGCATTTT
CDR3: CASSQVLAGNQPQHF

size: .
J: TRBJ2-1
V: TRBV19
D: .
DNA: TGTGCCAGTACCCGGGGGTCGAGCTCCTACAATGAGCAGTTCTTC
CDR3: CASTRGSSSYNEQFF

size: few
J: TRBJ1-5
V: TRBV7-8
D: .
DNA: TGTGCCAGCAGCTTAGAACACAGTAGCAATCAGCCCCAGCATTTT
CDR3: CASSLEHSSNQPQHF

size: .
J: TRBJ1-1
V: TRBV24-1
D: .
DNA: TGTGCCACCAGTGATCCGAAAGGGGGTCGGACTTTCTTT
CDR3: CATSDPKGGRTFF

size: many
J: TRBJ1-1
V: TRBV7-2
D: TRBD1
DNA: TGTGCCAGCAGCTCACAGGGGGCGTTCGATGAAGCTTTCTTT
CDR3: CASSSQGAFDEAFF

size: many
J: TRBJ1-2
V: TRBV7-6
D: TRBD1
DNA: TGTGCCAGCAGCTTTACTGTTAGGGACAGGGATGGCTACACCTTC
CDR3: CASSFTVRDRDGYTF

size: .
J: TRBJ2-2
V: TRBV20-1
D: .
DNA: TGCAGTGCTAGAGATCTCGAAGGGGCGAACACCGGGGAGCTGTTTTTT
CDR3: CSARDLEGANTGELFF

size: .
J: TRBJ2-5
V: TRBV7-3
D: TRBD2
DNA: TGTGCCAGCAGCCCAGGACTAGCGGGGTACCAAGAGACCCAGTACTTC
CDR3: CASSPGLAGYQETQYF

size: once
J: TRBJ2-3
V: TRBV7-6
D: .
DNA: TGTGCCAGCAACATGGGGGGGGCCGGCACAGATACGCAGTATTTT
CDR3: CASNMGGAGTDTQYF

size: .
J: TRBJ1-2
V: TRBV7-9
D: .
DNA: TGTGCCAGCACCCAGGGTCGGGAAGGCTACACCTTC
CDR3: CASTQGREGYTF

size: .
J: TRBJ2-5
V: TRBV25-1
D: TRBD2
DNA: TGTGCCAGCAGACTAGCGGGGGGGGAGACCCAGTACTTC
CDR3: CASRLAGGETQYF

size: once
J: TRBJ2-5
V: TRBV5-6
D: .
DNA: TGTGCCAGCGCTACCCGGAACCAAGAGACCCAGTACTTC
CDR3: CASATRNQETQYF

size: .
J: TRBJ2-3
V: TRBV5-5
D: .
DNA: TGTGCCAGCAGTTCTGAGACTACTCTCACAGATACGCAGTATTTT
CDR3: CASSSETTLTDTQYF

size: .
J: TRBJ2-7
V: TRBV5-5
D: .
DNA: TGTGCCAGCAAATGGTCCACCTACGAGCAGTACTTC
CDR3: CASKWSTYEQYF

size: .
J: TRBJ1-2
V: TRBV12-3/TRBV12-4
D: .
DNA: TGTGCCAGCAGCACCACCCGGGTCCCCGAGCAATACTTC
CDR3: CASSTTRVPEQYF

size: few
J: TRBJ2-2
V: TRBV6-5
D: .
DNA: TGTGCCAGCAGTTACATCCCCCGGGGTGGAACCGGGGAGCTGTTTTTT
CDR3: CASSYIPRGGTGELFF

size: few
J: TRBJ1-1
V: TRBV19
D: TRBD1
DNA: TGTGCCAGTAGCAGACTTGACAGGGATCACAGGGCTTTCTTT
CDR3: CASSRLDRDHRAFF

size: .
J: TRBJ1-2
V: TRBV7-4
D: TRBD1
DNA: TGTGCCAGCAGCCTAAAGCTACAGGGGGCTTGGGGCTACACCTTC
CDR3: CASSLKLQGAWGYTF

size: few
J: TRBJ2-5
V: TRBV19
D: .
DNA: TGTGCCAGTAGTATGGATGAGACCCAGTACTTC
CDR3: CASSMDETQYF

size: many
J: TRBJ2-7
V: TRBV7-6
D: TRBD2
DNA: TGTGCCAGCAGCCCCGGGACTAGCGGGCCGCCGGGGGAGCAGTACTTC
CDR3: CASSPGTSGPPGEQYF

size: many
J: TRBJ1-1
V: TRBV7-3
D: .
DNA: TGTGCCAGCAGCTTAAGTGTAGCGAACACTGAAGCTTTCTTT
CDR3: CASSLSVANTEAFF

size: .
J: TRBJ2-7
V: TRBV10-3
D: .
DNA: TGTGCCATCAGTGAACCGACAGAGCGGTCCTGGGACGAGCAGTACTTC
CDR3: CAISEPTERSWDEQYF

size: .
J: TRBJ2-7
V: TRBV12-3/TRBV12-4
D: .
DNA: TGTGCCAGCAGTTTGATGGGAATGTACGAGCAGAACTTC
CDR3: CASSLMGMYEQNF

size: many
J: TRBJ1-1
V: TRBV7-6
D: .
DNA: TGTGCCAGCAGCTTGAACCTTATGAACACTGAAGCTTTCTTT
CDR3: CASSLNLMNTEAFF

size: many
J: TRBJ2-5
V: TRBV7-2
D: .
DNA: TGTGCCAGCAGCTTAGGTTTGGGGTTGAGGGAGACCCAGTACTTC
CDR3: CASSLGLGLRETQYF

size: .
J: TRBJ2-2
V: TRBV19
D: TRBD1
DNA: TGTGCCAGTGGGGACAGGTCCACCGGGGAGCTGTTTTTT
CDR3: CASGDRSTGELFF

size: .
J: TRBJ1-1
V: TRBV9
D: .
DNA: TGTGCCAGCAGCCCCTCCCGAGCTTTCTTT
CDR3: CASSPSRAFF

size: many
J: TRBJ2-1
V: TRBV4-1
D: .
DNA: TGCGCCAGCAGCCAAGCCTTTTTCGGGCAGGGGACTAACAATGAGCAGTTCTTC
CDR3: CASSQAFFGQGTNNEQFF

size: .
J: TRBJ1-2
V: TRBV7-9
D: .
DNA: TGTGCCAGCAGCCGGGACCGAAACTATGGCTACACCTTC
CDR3: CASSRDRNYGYTF

size: .
J: TRBJ1-2
V: TRBV20-1
D: .
DNA: TGCAGTGCTAGAGATCCCGGGACCCATGGCTACACCTTC
CDR3: CSARDPGTHGYTF

size: few
J: TRBJ2-3
V: TRBV7-9
D: TRBD2
DNA: TGTGCCAGCAGCCCGGGGGAGCGGGGCTCCACAGATACGCAGTATTTT
CDR3: CASSPGERGSTDTQYF

size: few
J: TRBJ1-1
V: TRBV19
D: .
DNA: TGTGCCAGTAGTATAGAGGGGAACACTGAAGCTTTCTTT
CDR3: CASSIEGNTEAFF

size: few
J: TRBJ2-1
V: TRBV27
D: .
DNA: TGTGCCAGCAGTTTCTCTCGATGGGGGGAATTGGCGAATGAGCAGTTCTTC
CDR3: CASSFSRWGELANEQFF

size: .
J: TRBJ1-1
V: TRBV12-3/TRBV12-4
D: TRBD1
DNA: TGTGCCAGCAGAGGGGGCGCGGGGAACACTGAAGCTTTCTTT
CDR3: CASRGGAGNTEAFF

size: .
J: TRBJ1-4
V: TRBV6-2/TRBV6-3
D: .
DNA: TGTGCCAGCAGTTACTACACTCGGACGGCAACTAATGAAAAACTGTTTTTT
CDR3: CASSYYTRTATNEKLFF

size: few
J: TRBJ2-5
V: TRBV9
D: TRBD1
DNA: TGTGCCAGCAGCACCGACGGGACAGTCCAAGAGACCCAGTACTTC
CDR3: CASSTDGTVQETQYF

size: .
J: TRBJ1-5
V: TRBV12-3/TRBV12-4
D: .
DNA: TGTGCCAGCAGTTTCTGGGCGGGTAGCAATCAGCCCCAGCATTTT
CDR3: CASSFWAGSNQPQHF

size: .
J: TRBJ2-3
V: TRBV9
D: .
DNA: TGTGCCAGCAGCGTTGGGACTTCACCTGGGAATACGCAGTATTTT
CDR3: CASSVGTSPGNTQYF

size: .
J: TRBJ2-3
V: TRBV28
D: .
DNA: TGTGCCAGCAGTTTTGTAGGGACCACAGATACGCAGTATTTT
CDR3: CASSFVGTTDTQYF

size: few
J: TRBJ2-4
V: TRBV12-3/TRBV12-4
D: .
DNA: TGTGCCAGCAGTACCCGGACGGGACAAAACATTCAGTACTTC
CDR3: CASSTRTGQNIQYF

size: .
J: TRBJ2-7
V: TRBV7-6
D: TRBD2
DNA: TGTGCCAGCAGCTACCCGAAGGAGACTAGCAGACCTCATAGCTCCTACGAGCAGTACTTC
CDR3: CASSYPKETSRPHSSYEQYF

size: many
J: TRBJ2-5
V: TRBV7-2
D: TRBD1
DNA: TGTGCCAGCAGCCGAGACAGGGGGCGCCGGGAGACCCAGTACTTC
CDR3: CASSRDRGRRETQYF